Listed here are 28 T cell receptor beta chains from one sample, sequenced in a study of CD8 T cells in Susac syndrome. Random hexamers served to reverse transcribe roughly 0.5 to 1 ug RNA. MiXCR, run by TCRdb on the immunoSEQ multiplex PCR reads, gives a single entry per CDR3 protein. In the table there are about 300,000 distinct CDR3 sequences, under 95% of which are singletons. Sequences were obtained from CD4+ T cells from PBMCs. The receptors were sampled from a human donor with multiple sclerosis.

The chain carries TRBV11-2 and TRBJ2-3; TRBD2 might be the D (5 bases). V shed 1 base and J shed 3 bases, with 11 bases lying between them. Germline CDR1 and CDR2: SGHAT and FQNNGV. CDR3 length equals 15 residues. The CDR3 region is CASSLVGGSTDTQYF. CDR3 DNA sequence: TGTGCCAGCAGCTTAGTTGGTGGGAGTACAGATACGCAGTATTTT.

This clonotype was found once. The chain combines TRBV15 with TRBJ2-1; D is unresolved. V shed 3 bases and J shed 3 bases, with 12 bases lying between them. Germline V gene sequence: CDR1 LNHNV, CDR2 YYDKDF (reference sequence). The CDR3 is 15 residues long. The CDR3 here is CATSSPATDYNEQFF. The CDR3 nucleotides are TGTGCCACCAGCAGTCCCGCGACTGACTACAATGAGCAGTTCTTC.

The chain has TRBV4-2 and TRBJ1-1; 10 bases map to TRBD1. V shed 3 bases and J 0 bases; nucleotides not matched to a gene: 13. The CDR3 totals 19 residues. Germline values: CDR1 LGHNA, CDR2 YNFKEQ. CDR3 sequence reads: CASSHIGTGDPSMNTEAFF. CDR3 bases: TGTGCCAGCAGCCATATAGGGACAGGGGATCCGTCAATGAACACTGAAGCTTTCTTT.

The chain employs TRBV7-3 and TRBJ1-1; 7 nucleotides line up with TRBD1. Per germline, CDR1 SGHTA and CDR2 FQGTGA. Trimming took 0 bases from V and 6 from J; bases not matched to a gene: 1. This CDR3 has 13 residues. In DNA, the CDR3 is TGTGCCAGCAGCTTAACCACAGGGGCTGAAGCTTTCTTT. Protein sequence: CASSLTTGAEAFF.

The chain combines TRBV4-1 with TRBJ1-2; D might be TRBD1 (5 bases). CDR3 length equals 15 residues. The V gene lost 3 bases and the J gene lost 7 bases, with 18 bases spanning the gap. Germline V gene data show CDR1 as MGHRA and CDR2 as YSYEKL. The CDR3 is CASSHLGVRERGYTF. Written as DNA, the CDR3 is TGCGCCAGCAGCCATCTCGGAGTCAGGGAACGTGGCTACACCTTC.

CDR3 loop: CASSKFRTAITHGYTF. The CDR3 bases are TGTGCCAGCAGCAAATTTCGGACAGCGATAACCCATGGCTACACCTTC. This chain links TRBV21-1 with TRBJ1-2; the table assigns TRBD1, which was not confirmed against the DNA. TRBV21-1 is recorded as a pseudogene. CDR3 length equals 16 residues.

CDR3 sequence (DNA): TGTGCCAGCAGTTCACAGGGATATGGCTATGGCTACACCTTC. Protein sequence: CASSSQGYGYGYTF. The chain recombines TRBV6-2 or TRBV6-3 with TRBJ1-2, with a possible D match to TRBD1 (6 bases). Trimming removed 4 bases from V and 4 bases from J, with 13 bases in between. Germline loops: CDR1 MNHEY, CDR2 SVGEGT. There are 14 residues in the CDR3.

The gene calls are TRBV7-2 and TRBJ1-1; 7 nucleotides line up with TRBD1. After removal of 2 bases from V and 11 bases from J, the junction contained 8 bases not matched to a gene. CDR3 length: 13 residues. Germline V gene lookup returns CDR1 SGHTA and CDR2 FQGNSA. The CDR3: CASSLTGASGAFF. The CDR3 nucleotides read TGTGCCAGCAGCTTAACAGGGGCCTCCGGCGCTTTCTTT.

The genes are TRBV19 and TRBJ2-7; 9 bases map to TRBD1. The CDR3 sequence is 17 residues long. Germline CDR1 LNHDA, CDR2 SQIVND (reference sequence). V was clipped by 4 bases and J by 3 bases; unmatched bases: 13. DNA for the CDR3: TGTGCCAGTAGTACAACGACCGGGACAGGGAATTTCTACGAGCAGTACTTC. It yields the protein CASSTTTGTGNFYEQYF.

This chain connects TRBV3-1 to TRBJ1-5; no clear D. The CDR3 consists of 14 residues. Looked up from germline, CDR1 is LGHDT and CDR2 is YNNKEL (reference sequence). The V and J ends lost 1 base and 1 base respectively, with 5 bases between them. For the CDR3, the DNA is TGTGCCAGCAGCCAAGTCGCCAGCAATCAGCCCCAGCATTTT. Protein product: CASSQVASNQPQHF.

The V gene is TRBV3-1, the J gene TRBJ1-1; D remains unclear. The CDR3 has 14 amino acids. Trimming took off 0 bases at V and 5 bases at J, with 10 bases between the two ends. From germline, CDR1 is LGHDT and CDR2 YNNKEL (reference sequence). The CDR3, as DNA: TGTGCCAGCAGCCAAGAGTGGGATGGAACTGAAGCTTTCTTT. It encodes CASSQEWDGTEAFF.

V and J are TRBV30 and TRBJ1-5; D is unresolved. The CDR3 runs to 14 residues. From germline, CDR1 is GTSNPN and CDR2 SVGIG (reference sequence). Trimming cost V 1 base and J 4 bases, with 11 bases left between them. The CDR3, as DNA: TGTGCCTGGAGTGGGGGTTCGGCAAATCAGCCCCAGCATTTT. The encoded protein is CAWSGGSANQPQHF.

This chain links TRBV18 with TRBJ1-1, with unresolved D. The CDR3 length is 16 residues. The germline V gene has CDR1 KGHSH and CDR2 LQKENI. Trimming took 0 bases from V and 6 from J, leaving 17 bases between them. CDR3 DNA sequence: TGTGCCAGCTCACCACCGATAGTTACACTCGGGGCTGAAGCTTTCTTT. Encoded protein: CASSPPIVTLGAEAFF.

The rearrangement joins TRBV4-2 to TRBJ2-1, with D maybe TRBD2 (6 bases). The CDR3 runs 18 residues. From germline, CDR1 is LGHNA and CDR2 YNFKEQ. V was clipped by 0 bases and J by 10 bases, with 25 bases between them. The CDR3 reads CASSQDPILVAAKSEQFF. CDR3 DNA sequence: TGTGCCAGCAGCCAAGATCCAATTCTGGTAGCGGCGAAAAGCGAGCAGTTCTTC.

The chain has TRBV6-1 and TRBJ1-5, with D possibly matching TRBD1 (5 bases). CDR3 length: 13 amino acids. Deletions cut 5 bases from V and 11 bases from J, with 16 bases between. CDR1 and CDR2 (germline): MNHNS, SASEGT. The CDR3 spells CASSWGDVRSQHF. The CDR3 nucleotides are TGTGCCAGCAGTTGGGGGGACGTACGGTCCCAGCATTTT.

The gene calls are TRBV7-9 and TRBJ1-2; D is possibly TRBD1 (6 bases). The germline gives CDR1 SEHNR, CDR2 FQNEAQ (reference sequence). Trimming took off 5 bases at V and 1 base at J, with 23 bases between the two ends. The CDR3 consists of 18 residues. For the CDR3, the DNA is TGTGCCAGCAGCCCTCAACCCCCGCAACAGGGTTATAACTATGGCTACACCTTC. Its translation: CASSPQPPQQGYNYGYTF.

The chain carries TRBV30 and TRBJ2-7; 7 bases are a match to TRBD1. V lost 3 bases to trimming and J lost 0 bases; unmatched junction nucleotides: 5. The CDR3 spans 14 residues. From germline, CDR1 is GTSNPN and CDR2 SVGIG (reference sequence). The CDR3 bases are TGTGCCTGGAGGGAGGCAGGGGGCTCCTACGAGCAGTACTTC. Translation gives CAWREAGGSYEQYF.

The genes are TRBV5-4 and TRBJ2-1; TRBD2 matches 12 bases. The CDR3 extends over 15 amino acids. The V and J ends lost 5 bases and 14 bases, in that order; junction bases with no gene match: 14. CDR1 and CDR2 from the germline V gene are SGHNT and YYREEE (reference sequence). CDR3 DNA: TGTGCCAGCAGGGTGGGACTAGCGGGCGACTCTCCTGAGTTCTTC. It specifies CASRVGLAGDSPEFF.

In its sample, this clonotype was seen once. The V and J genes are TRBV5-1 and TRBJ1-4; no reliable D call. The CDR3 contains 14 residues. Looked up from germline, CDR1 is SGHRS and CDR2 is YFSETQ. The V end lost 1 base, the J end lost 4 bases, and 8 bases lay between the germline ends. CDR3 sequence reads: CASSLTELNEKLFF. CDR3 nucleotides: TGCGCCAGCAGCTTGACAGAGCTTAATGAAAAACTGTTTTTT.

The genes are TRBV19 and TRBJ2-6; 9 nucleotides align to TRBD1. This CDR3 comprises 14 residues. Per germline, CDR1 LNHDA and CDR2 SQIVND (reference sequence). V gave up 8 bases and J gave up 7 bases; unmatched junction bases: 6. Here the CDR3 DNA reads TGTGCCAGTTGTAACAGGGGGCCCGCCAACGTCCTGACTTTC. Translated, it gives CASCNRGPANVLTF. The full variable domain, with the rest looked up from reference TRBV19 and TRBJ2-6, is DGGITQSPKYLFRKEGQNVTLSCEQNLNHDAMYWYRQDPGQGLRLIYYSQIVNDFQKGDIAEGYSVSREKKESFPLTVTSAQKNPTAFYLCASCNRGPANVLTFGAGSRLTVL.

The chain is built from TRBV4-1 and TRBJ2-7; 9 nucleotides agree with TRBD2. The germline gives CDR1 MGHRA, CDR2 YSYEKL. The CDR3 runs to 15 residues. After removal of 0 bases from V and 6 bases from J, the junction contained 6 bases not matched to a gene. CDR3 protein: CASSQDRTSEIEQYF. CDR3 sequence (DNA): TGCGCCAGCAGCCAAGATAGGACTAGCGAAATCGAGCAGTACTTC.

The V gene is TRBV6-6, the J gene TRBJ1-1; D gene ambiguous. This CDR3 region has 14 residues. The germline V and J ends were trimmed by 2 bases and 1 base, with 8 bases remaining between them. Per the germline V gene, CDR1 is MNHNY and CDR2 is SVGAGI (reference sequence). DNA for the CDR3: TGTGCCAGCAGTTACAGAGAAAAGAACACTGAAGCTTTCTTT. Translation gives CASSYREKNTEAFF.

The DNA for the CDR3 is TGTGCCAGCAGTCTTTGGGGCAGCGGCAATCAGCCCCAGCATTTT. It encodes CASSLWGSGNQPQHF. The chain has TRBV12-3 or TRBV12-4 and TRBJ1-5, with a tentative D call TRBD1 (5 bases). Trimming shortened V by 5 bases and J by 2 bases, and 13 bases separated the two germline ends. The CDR3 length is 15 residues.

CDR3 in amino acids: CASSYRGRDRGQHGELFF. CDR3 bases: TGTGCCAGCAGTTACCGGGGGAGGGACAGGGGGCAGCACGGGGAGCTGTTTTTT. V gene TRBV6-5 combines with J gene TRBJ2-2; 12 nucleotides line up with TRBD1. Losses at the gene ends were 2 bases for V and 7 bases for J; bases not matched to a gene: 11. The CDR3 runs 18 residues. Germline V gene sequence: CDR1 MNHEY, CDR2 SVGAGI.

V gene TRBV6-5 combines with J gene TRBJ2-5; 7 bases fit TRBD2. Germline V gene lookup returns CDR1 MNHEY and CDR2 SVGAGI. The CDR3 loop spans 16 amino acids. With V trimmed by 2 bases and J by 4 bases, 10 bases remained unmatched. The DNA for the CDR3 is TGTGCCAGCAGTTACCGCCGTCGAGCGGGGACAGAGACCCAGTACTTC. It specifies CASSYRRRAGTETQYF.

The rearrangement joins TRBV29-1 to TRBJ2-3, with 10 bases fitting TRBD2. This CDR3 has 14 amino acids. CDR1 and CDR2 (germline): SQVTM, ANQGSEA. J was trimmed by 2 bases and V by 4 bases; bases with no gene match: 3. The CDR3 spells CSVGTSGVTDTQYF. Written as DNA, the CDR3 is TGCAGCGTTGGGACTAGCGGAGTCACAGATACGCAGTATTTT.

The CDR3, as DNA: TGTGCCAGCAGCTTAAGTACAGGCATAAAGACTGAAGCTTTCTTT. Translated: CASSLSTGIKTEAFF. The V gene is TRBV11-3, the J gene TRBJ1-1; D perhaps matches TRBD1 (5 bases). The V end was cut by 2 bases, the J end by 5 bases, with 15 bases between. The CDR3 consists of 15 residues. Germline V CDR1 and CDR2: SGHNT, YENEEA.

This chain joins TRBV6-6 and TRBJ1-1; 9 nucleotides align to TRBD1. The CDR3 is 14 residues long. The germline V gene has CDR1 MNHNY and CDR2 SVGAGI (reference sequence). J gave up 1 base and V 8 bases, and 5 bases lay outside the gene matches. In DNA form, the CDR3 reads TGTGCCAGCGTGGAGGACAGGGGGAACACTGAAGCTTTCTTT. Its protein product is CASVEDRGNTEAFF.